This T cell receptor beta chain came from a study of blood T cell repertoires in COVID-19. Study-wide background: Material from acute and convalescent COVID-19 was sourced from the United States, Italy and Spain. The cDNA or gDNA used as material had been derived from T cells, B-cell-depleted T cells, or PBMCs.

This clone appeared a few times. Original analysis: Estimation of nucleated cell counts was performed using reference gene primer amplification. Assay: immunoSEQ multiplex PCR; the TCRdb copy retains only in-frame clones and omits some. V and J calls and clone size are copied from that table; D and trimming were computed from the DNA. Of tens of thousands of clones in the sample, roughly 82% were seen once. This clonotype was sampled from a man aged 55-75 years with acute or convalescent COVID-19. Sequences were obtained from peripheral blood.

The CDR3 region is CASSTPGRNTEAFF. CDR3 sequence (DNA): TGTGCCAGCAGTACTCCCGGTCGAAACACTGAAGCTTTCTTT. The chain is built from TRBV28 and TRBJ1-1; no firm D call. Trimming left V 5 bases short and J 2 bases short, with 12 bases between. Germline CDR1 MDHEN, CDR2 SYDVKM. This CDR3 spans 14 amino acids. Complete variable domain (other parts from reference TRBV28 and TRBJ1-1): DVKVTQSSRYLVKRTGEKVFLECVQDMDHENMFWYRQDPGLGLRLIYFSYDVKMKEKGDIPEGYSVSREKKERFSLILESASTNQTSMYLCASSTPGRNTEAFFGQGTRLTVV.